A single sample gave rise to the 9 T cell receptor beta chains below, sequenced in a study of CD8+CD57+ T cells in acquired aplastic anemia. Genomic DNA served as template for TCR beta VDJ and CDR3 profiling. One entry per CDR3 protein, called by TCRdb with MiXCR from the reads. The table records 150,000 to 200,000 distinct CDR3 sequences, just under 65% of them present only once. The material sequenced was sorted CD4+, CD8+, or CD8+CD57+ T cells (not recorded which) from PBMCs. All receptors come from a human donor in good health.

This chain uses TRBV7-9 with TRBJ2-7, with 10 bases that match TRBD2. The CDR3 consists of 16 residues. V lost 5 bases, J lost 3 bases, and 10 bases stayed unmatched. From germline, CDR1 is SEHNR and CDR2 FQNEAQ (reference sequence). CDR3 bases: TGTGCCAGCAGCCCAGAGGAGTCTAGCGGGAGCTACGAGCAGTACTTC. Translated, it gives CASSPEESSGSYEQYF. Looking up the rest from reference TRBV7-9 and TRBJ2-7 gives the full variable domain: DTGVSQNPRHKITKRGQNVTFRCDPISEHNRLYWYRQTLGQGPEFLTYFQNEAQLEKSRLLSDRFSAERPKGSFSTLEIQRTEQGDSAMYLCASSPEESSGSYEQYFGPGTRLTVT.

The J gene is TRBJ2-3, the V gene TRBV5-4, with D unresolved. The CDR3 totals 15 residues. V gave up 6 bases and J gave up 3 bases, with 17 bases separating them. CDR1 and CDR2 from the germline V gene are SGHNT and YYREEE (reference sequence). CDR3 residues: CASTSSAVMTDTQYF. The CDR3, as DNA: TGTGCCAGCACCTCTTCCGCAGTGATGACAGATACGCAGTATTTT.

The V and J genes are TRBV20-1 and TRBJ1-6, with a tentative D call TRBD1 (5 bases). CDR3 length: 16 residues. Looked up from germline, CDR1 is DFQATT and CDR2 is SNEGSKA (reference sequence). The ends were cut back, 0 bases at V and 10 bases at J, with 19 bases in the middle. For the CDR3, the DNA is TGCAGTGCTAGAGACGAGGAGGGCAGCCGGGGGTCACCCCTCCACTTT. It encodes CSARDEEGSRGSPLHF.

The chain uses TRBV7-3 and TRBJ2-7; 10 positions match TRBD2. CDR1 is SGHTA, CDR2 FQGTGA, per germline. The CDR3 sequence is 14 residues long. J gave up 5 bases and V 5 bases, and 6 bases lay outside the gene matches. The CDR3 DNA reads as TGTGCCAGCAGCCCCAGGACTAGCGGTGACGAGCAGTACTTC. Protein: CASSPRTSGDEQYF.

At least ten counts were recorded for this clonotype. Here the CDR3 reads CASSLTTGVNSPLHF. The CDR3 DNA reads TGTGCCAGCAGTTTAACGACAGGGGTCAATTCACCCCTCCACTTT. The rearrangement uses TRBV27 and TRBJ1-6; 8 positions agree with TRBD1. Germline CDR1 is MNHEY and CDR2 is SMNVEV (reference sequence). The CDR3 has 15 residues. Trimming at V came to 2 bases and at J to 7 bases, leaving 4 bases not matched to a gene.

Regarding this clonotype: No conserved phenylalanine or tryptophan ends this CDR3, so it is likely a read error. CDR3 DNA sequence: TGCGCCAGCAGCTTGGTCCGGGGTACCTACGAGCAGTACTCC. Translation: CASSLVRGTYEQYS. V usage is TRBV7-9 and J usage is TRBJ2-7, with D maybe TRBD2 (5 bases). This CDR3 region has 14 residues. Germline values: CDR1 SEHNR, CDR2 FQNEAQ (reference sequence).

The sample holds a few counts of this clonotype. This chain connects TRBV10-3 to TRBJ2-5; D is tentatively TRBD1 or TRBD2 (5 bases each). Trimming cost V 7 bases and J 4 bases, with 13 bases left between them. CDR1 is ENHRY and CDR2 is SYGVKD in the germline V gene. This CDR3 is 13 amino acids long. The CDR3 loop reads CAITPRDGETQYF. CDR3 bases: TGTGCCATCACCCCCCGGGACGGAGAGACCCAGTACTTC.

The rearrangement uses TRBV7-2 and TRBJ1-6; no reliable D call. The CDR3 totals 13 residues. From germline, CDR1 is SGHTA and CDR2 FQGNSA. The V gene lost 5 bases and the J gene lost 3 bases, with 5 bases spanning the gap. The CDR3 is CASSPSYNSPLHF. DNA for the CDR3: TGTGCCAGCAGCCCTAGCTATAATTCACCCCTCCACTTT.

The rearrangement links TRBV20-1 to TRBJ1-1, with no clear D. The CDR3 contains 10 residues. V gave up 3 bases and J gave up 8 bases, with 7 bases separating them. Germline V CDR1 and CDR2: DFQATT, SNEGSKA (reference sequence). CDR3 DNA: TGCAGTGCTAGTACGGGAGAAGCTTTCTTT. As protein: CSASTGEAFF.